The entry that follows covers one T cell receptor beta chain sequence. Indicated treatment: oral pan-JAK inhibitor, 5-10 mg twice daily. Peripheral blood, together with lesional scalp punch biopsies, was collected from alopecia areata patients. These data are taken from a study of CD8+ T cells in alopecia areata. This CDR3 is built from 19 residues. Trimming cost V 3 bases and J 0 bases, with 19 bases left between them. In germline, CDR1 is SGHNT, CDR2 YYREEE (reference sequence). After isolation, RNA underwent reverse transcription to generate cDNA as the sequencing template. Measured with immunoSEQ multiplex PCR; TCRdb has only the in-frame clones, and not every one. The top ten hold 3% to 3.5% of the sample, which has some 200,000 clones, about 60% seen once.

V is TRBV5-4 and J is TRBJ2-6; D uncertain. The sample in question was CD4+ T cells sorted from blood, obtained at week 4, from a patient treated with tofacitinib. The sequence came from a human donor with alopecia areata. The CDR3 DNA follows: TGTGCCAGCAGCTCCGCCTCCATTCGTAGGAGCTCTGGGGCCAACGTCCTGACTTTC. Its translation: CASSSASIRRSSGANVLTF.